This T cell receptor (beta chain) was sequenced in a study of blood T cell repertoires in COVID-19. Study in general: Some COVID-19 samples were acute and others convalescent; all came from the United States, Italy and Spain. Sources were T cells, B-cell-depleted T cells, or PBMCs; the material itself was cDNA or gDNA.

Per the study methods: Reference gene primer amplification gave estimated nucleated cell counts. Only in-frame clones appear in the TCRdb table, and some are missing; sequencing was by immunoSEQ multiplex PCR. V, J and clone size are those of that table, while D and trimming were read from the DNA. The table shows roughly 120,000 clones, with 80% occurring only once. Germline loops: CDR1 SEHNR, CDR2 FQNEAQ (reference sequence). CDR3 length equals 18 residues. The J segment lost 4 bases and the V segment lost 1 base, leaving 10 bases of the junction unmatched. V is TRBV7-9 and J is TRBJ2-1; 10 bases map to TRBD1. The sample comprised peripheral blood. This sequence was found in a man between 65 and 85 years old with acute or convalescent COVID-19. CDR3 amino acids: CASSLGVTGGASYNEQFF. The CDR3 DNA reads as TGTGCCAGCAGCTTAGGCGTGACAGGGGGCGCGAGTTACAATGAGCAGTTCTTC.